One and the same sample provided the 31 T cell receptor beta chains below, sequenced in a study of shared clonotypes between healthy human individuals. TCRdb's table, derived via immunoSEQ multiplex PCR, lists solely in-frame clones and lacks some. The repertoire holds millions of clones, with more than 80% as singletons. Specimen: naive CD4+ T cells sorted from blood. Documented subset: CD45RA+ positively selected. These receptors all stem from a man aged 18 to 29 in good health.

A note on this clone: At the DNA level, this CDR3 is encoded by other sequences in the same sample as well. This sequence joins TRBV19 and TRBJ2-3, with D uncertain. V was clipped by 5 bases and J by 0 bases, with 3 bases between them. Germline CDR1 reads LNHDA; CDR2 reads SQIVND (reference sequence). The CDR3 has 12 residues. Here the CDR3 reads CASSPSTDTQYF. The CDR3 nucleotides read TGTGCCAGTAGTCCGAGCACAGATACGCAGTATTTT. The full variable domain, in which reference TRBV19 and TRBJ2-3 provide the parts outside the CDR3, is DGGITQSPKYLFRKEGQNVTLSCEQNLNHDAMYWYRQDPGQGLRLIYYSQIVNDFQKGDIAEGYSVSREKKESFPLTVTSAQKNPTAFYLCASSPSTDTQYFGPGTRLTVL.

The V gene is TRBV15, the J gene TRBJ2-1, with 11 nucleotides matching TRBD2. The CDR3 length is 16 residues. Germline V gene data show CDR1 as LNHNV and CDR2 as YYDKDF (reference sequence). With V trimmed by 8 bases and J by 6 bases, 12 bases remained unmatched. CDR3 in DNA: TGTGCCACCGGACCACTTAGCGGGGGGGTAGGCAATGAGCAGTTCTTC. Encoded protein: CATGPLSGGVGNEQFF. The full variable domain, rest sourced from reference TRBV15 and TRBJ2-1, is DAMVIQNPRYQVTQFGKPVTLSCSQTLNHNVMYWYQQKSSQAPKLLFHYYDKDFNNEADTPDNFQSRRPNTSFCFLDIRSPGLGDTAMYLCATGPLSGGVGNEQFFGPGTRLTVL.

The V and J genes are TRBV19 and TRBJ1-2; possible D gene TRBD1, 5 bases. The CDR3 is 15 amino acids. V gave up 2 bases and J gave up 8 bases, with 18 bases separating them. CDR1 LNHDA and CDR2 SQIVND come from the germline V gene (reference sequence). The CDR3 sequence: CASSITPQGIGGYTF. Written as DNA, the CDR3 is TGTGCCAGTAGTATAACCCCCCAGGGAATAGGCGGCTACACCTTC.

The chain is built from TRBV18 and TRBJ2-1; maybe TRBD2 (7 bases). Trimming stripped 0 bases from V and 10 bases from J, with 19 bases between. From germline, CDR1 is KGHSH and CDR2 LQKENI. This CDR3 has 16 amino acids. The CDR3 loop is CASSPPGGGGNFEQFF. DNA for the CDR3: TGTGCCAGCTCACCACCGGGAGGGGGGGGCAACTTCGAGCAGTTCTTC.

The CDR3 DNA reads as TGCGCCAGCAGTTCGGCCCGAGGGAGAGAGACCCAGTACTTC. It specifies CASSSARGRETQYF. The chain is built from TRBV10-1 and TRBJ2-5; D is possibly TRBD2 (5 bases). V lost 5 bases and J lost 4, with 14 bases in between. There are 14 residues in the CDR3. Germline CDR1 WNHNN, CDR2 SYGVQD (reference sequence).

This chain connects TRBV5-4 to TRBJ2-1, with 13 bases identical to TRBD2. This CDR3 is built from 14 residues. V gave up 4 bases and J gave up 14 bases; unmatched junction bases: 9. Germline V gene data show CDR1 as SGHNT and CDR2 as YYREEE (reference sequence). The CDR3 region has the DNA TGTGCCAGCAGCATCGGACTAGCGGGGGTTTCGGAGTTCTTC. Translated, it gives CASSIGLAGVSEFF.

The chain links TRBV27 to TRBJ2-7; maybe TRBD2 (5 bases). The germline gives CDR1 MNHEY, CDR2 SMNVEV (reference sequence). Trimming left V 5 bases short and J 11 bases short, with 19 bases between. CDR3 length equals 13 residues. DNA of the CDR3: TGTGCCAGCAGTCCTAGTGGCGGGCGGAGCGAGTACTTC. Its translation is CASSPSGGRSEYF.

V is TRBV27 and J is TRBJ2-5; D not resolved. Looked up from germline, CDR1 is MNHEY and CDR2 is SMNVEV (reference sequence). The CDR3 contains 12 residues. V was clipped by 5 bases and J by 6 bases, with 10 bases between them. CDR3 sequence reads: CASSGPRKTQYF. The CDR3 DNA reads as TGTGCCAGCAGTGGACCTAGAAAGACCCAGTACTTC.

The rearrangement uses TRBV30 and TRBJ2-7; 9 bases match TRBD1. After removal of 8 bases from V and 3 bases from J, the junction contained 8 bases not matched to a gene. The CDR3 contains 13 residues. Germline V gives CDR1 GTSNPN, CDR2 SVGIG (reference sequence). CDR3 sequence: CAAWDRDFYEQYF. CDR3 sequence (DNA): TGTGCCGCCTGGGACAGGGACTTCTACGAGCAGTACTTC.

The chain couples TRBV30 to TRBJ1-4, with D perhaps TRBD1 (6 bases). Germline lookup yields CDR1 GTSNPN and CDR2 SVGIG (reference sequence). The CDR3 runs to 14 residues. V lost 2 bases, J lost 7 bases, and 14 bases lay in between. CDR3 nucleotide sequence: TGTGCCTGGAGTCTGGGGGGGGCTTCTGAAAAACTGTTTTTT. Amino acid sequence: CAWSLGGASEKLFF.

The chain is built from TRBV6-6 and TRBJ1-5; D remains ambiguous. The V end was cut by 0 bases, the J end by 0 bases, with 9 bases between. CDR1 is MNHNY and CDR2 is SVGAGI in the germline V gene (reference sequence). The CDR3 is 16 residues long. The CDR3 DNA is TGTGCCAGCAGTTACTCGAGGCAGTATAGCAATCAGCCCCAGCATTTT. Residues: CASSYSRQYSNQPQHF.

The rearrangement uses TRBV7-2 and TRBJ2-1, with a possible D match to TRBD2 (6 bases). The germline V gene has CDR1 SGHTA and CDR2 FQGNSA. The CDR3 contains 15 residues. With 1 base removed from V and 4 bases from J, the gap between germline ends came to 11 bases. The CDR3 nucleotides read TGTGCCAGCAGCTTAGTTAGCGGTCAATACAATGAGCAGTTCTTC. This translates into CASSLVSGQYNEQFF. Drawing the rest from reference TRBV7-2 and TRBJ2-1, the complete variable domain is GAGVSQSPSNKVTEKGKDVELRCDPISGHTALYWYRQSLGQGLEFLIYFQGNSAPDKSGLPSDRFSAERTGGSVSTLTIQRTQQEDSAVYLCASSLVSGQYNEQFFGPGTRLTVL.

This clone was seen once. The rearrangement joins TRBV7-8 to TRBJ2-1; 8 bases match TRBD2. The germline gives CDR1 SGHVS, CDR2 FQNEAQ. V trimming: 7 bases; J trimming: 7 bases; junction bases outside the gene matches: 15. This CDR3 has 16 residues. CDR3 region: CASTLTGTRVGNEQFF. As DNA, the CDR3 is TGTGCCAGCACTCTAACCGGGACTAGGGTGGGTAATGAGCAGTTCTTC. Supplemented by reference TRBV7-8 and TRBJ2-1, the full variable domain reads GAGVSQSPRYKVAKRGQDVALRCDPISGHVSLFWYQQALGQGPEFLTYFQNEAQLDKSGLPSDRFFAERPEGSVSTLKIQRTQQEDSAVYLCASTLTGTRVGNEQFFGPGTRLTVL.

The chain uses TRBV30 and TRBJ2-7, with 12 bases identical to TRBD2. V trimming: 3 bases; J trimming: 2 bases; junction bases outside the gene matches: 5. The CDR3 contains 15 residues. Germline V CDR1 and CDR2: GTSNPN, SVGIG (reference sequence). This CDR3 is CAWSRGLAGPYEQYF. CDR3 in DNA: TGTGCCTGGAGCAGAGGACTAGCGGGACCCTACGAGCAGTACTTC.

The V and J genes are TRBV2 and TRBJ1-2; 7 bases line up with TRBD1. The CDR3 totals 13 residues. V lost 5 bases, J lost 4 bases, and 4 bases stayed unmatched. Per the germline V gene, CDR1 is SNHLY and CDR2 is FYNNEI. The CDR3 spells CASSTGVGYGYTF. CDR3 DNA: TGTGCCAGCAGTACAGGGGTAGGCTATGGCTACACCTTC.

Notes on this clone: This specimen includes other DNA sequences encoding the same CDR3. V and J are TRBV6-6 and TRBJ1-1; unclear D gene. Germline-derived CDR1 and CDR2 are MNHNY and SVGAGI (reference sequence). The CDR3 consists of 12 residues. Trimming shortened V by 8 bases and J by 4 bases, and 11 bases separated the two germline ends. CDR3 nucleotides: TGTGCCAGCTCTACGGGTGGCACTGAAGCTTTCTTT. Translated: CASSTGGTEAFF.

V is TRBV10-3 and J is TRBJ1-5; no reliable D call. Trimming pared 0 bases from V and 4 bases from J, leaving 7 bases between. The CDR3 length is 14 residues. The germline V gene has CDR1 ENHRY and CDR2 SYGVKD. The CDR3 nucleotides read TGTGCCATCAGTGAGTCCCAGGAGAATCAGCCCCAGCATTTT. Translating it yields CAISESQENQPQHF.

The chain links TRBV7-2 to TRBJ1-5; D unresolved. CDR3 length: 12 amino acids. V lost 6 bases and J lost 9, with 12 bases in between. In germline, CDR1 is SGHTA, CDR2 FQGNSA. This chain's CDR3 is CASSRQIGPQHF. CDR3 sequence (DNA): TGTGCCAGCAGTCGTCAGATCGGGCCCCAGCATTTT.

The chain couples TRBV18 to TRBJ1-5; no firm D call. V gave up 3 bases and J gave up 3 bases, with 6 bases separating them. Germline V gene sequence: CDR1 KGHSH, CDR2 LQKENI. The CDR3 has 13 residues. CDR3: CASSPNNNQPQHF. CDR3 bases: TGTGCCAGCTCACCTAACAACAATCAGCCCCAGCATTTT.

With respect to this clone: The sample carries other DNA sequences with the same CDR3. The rearrangement uses TRBV28 and TRBJ1-6; D call uncertain. Germline assignment: CDR1 MDHEN and CDR2 SYDVKM. V lost 5 bases to trimming and J lost 7 bases, with 6 bases between them. This CDR3 is built from 12 residues. In DNA, the CDR3 is TGTGCCAGCAGTCTCTCCAATTCACCCCTCCACTTT. Translating gives CASSLSNSPLHF.

The gene calls are TRBV19 and TRBJ2-3, with 10 bases that match TRBD2. This CDR3 region has 15 residues. Germline V gene data show CDR1 as LNHDA and CDR2 as SQIVND (reference sequence). V shed 4 bases, J shed 1 base, and the junction held 2 bases outside the gene matches. The CDR3 nucleotides are TGTGCCAGTAGTACACTAGCGGGGCGCACAGATACGCAGTATTTT. It translates to CASSTLAGRTDTQYF.

Concerning this clone: Other DNA sequences of this sample code for an identical CDR3. V usage is TRBV5-1 and J usage is TRBJ2-3, with D unclear. The CDR3 runs 13 residues. In germline, CDR1 is SGHRS, CDR2 YFSETQ. Trimming took 5 bases from V and 1 from J, leaving 8 bases between them. CDR3 loop: CASRGEGTDTQYF. Written as DNA, the CDR3 is TGCGCCAGCAGAGGCGAAGGCACAGATACGCAGTATTTT.

This clone was detected only a few times. The chain joins TRBV7-9 to TRBJ1-1, with 10 nucleotides matching TRBD1. The V gene's germline CDR1 is SEHNR and CDR2 FQNEAQ (reference sequence). V trimming: 6 bases; J trimming: 12 bases; junction bases outside the gene matches: 10. CDR3 length equals 13 residues. The CDR3 DNA sequence: TGTGCCAGCAGAGAGGGACAGGGGACCATGTCTTTCTTT. Encoded protein: CASREGQGTMSFF.

This sequence joins TRBV7-3 and TRBJ1-6, with a possible D match to TRBD1 (6 bases). Trimming left V 3 bases short and J 6 bases short, with 9 bases between. CDR3 length equals 14 residues. Germline lookup yields CDR1 SGHTA and CDR2 FQGTGA. Written as DNA, the CDR3 is TGTGCCAGCAGCTTCACAGGGCCTAATTCACCCCTCCACTTT. Protein product: CASSFTGPNSPLHF. The whole variable domain, filled in from reference TRBV7-3 and TRBJ1-6, reads GAGVSQTPSNKVTEKGKYVELRCDPISGHTALYWYRQSLGQGPEFLIYFQGTGAADDSGLPNDRFFAVRPEGSVSTLKIQRTERGDSAVYLCASSFTGPNSPLHFGNGTRLTVT.

This chain connects TRBV7-9 to TRBJ2-7, with D maybe TRBD2 (5 bases). The CDR3 covers 12 residues. V dropped 4 bases and J dropped 4 bases, with 8 bases sitting between them. Germline V gives CDR1 SEHNR, CDR2 FQNEAQ (reference sequence). CDR3 amino acids: CASSSDLYEQYF. The CDR3 DNA follows: TGTGCCAGCAGCTCGGACTTATACGAGCAGTACTTC.

This sequence joins TRBV29-1 and TRBJ2-2; TRBD1 agrees at 9 bases. Germline-derived CDR1 and CDR2 are SQVTM and ANQGSEA. The ends lost 6 bases at V and 6 bases at J; junction bases unmatched: 11. The CDR3 is 15 amino acids. CDR3 in amino acids: CSVKTGTGTPGELFF. For the CDR3, the DNA is TGCAGCGTAAAAACCGGGACAGGGACCCCCGGGGAGCTGTTTTTT.

On this clone itself: Other DNA sequences from this sample encode an identical CDR3 as well. The chain uses TRBV11-2 and TRBJ2-6; possible D gene TRBD1, 6 bases. Per germline, CDR1 SGHAT and CDR2 FQNNGV. Trimming shortened V by 3 bases and J by 0 bases, and 6 bases separated the two germline ends. This CDR3 contains 15 residues. CDR3 nucleotides: TGTGCCAGCAGCTTGGACAGCTCTGGGGCCAACGTCCTGACTTTC. Amino acids: CASSLDSSGANVLTF. Combining the CDR3 with reference TRBV11-2 and TRBJ2-6 gives the whole variable domain EAGVAQSPRYKIIEKRQSVAFWCNPISGHATLYWYQQILGQGPKLLIQFQNNGVVDDSQLPKDRFSAERLKGVDSTLKIQPAKLEDSAVYLCASSLDSSGANVLTFGAGSRLTVL.

The chain carries TRBV14 and TRBJ1-1, with 12 bases matching TRBD1. The CDR3 runs 13 residues. After removal of 6 bases from V and 10 bases from J, the junction contained 6 bases not matched to a gene. Germline V CDR1 and CDR2: SGHDN, FVKESK. CDR3 loop: CASRGQGAVGAFF. The CDR3 nucleotides read TGTGCCAGCAGGGGACAGGGGGCGGTCGGAGCTTTCTTT.

The rearrangement links TRBV18 to TRBJ1-3; 7 positions match TRBD1. The CDR3 has 16 amino acids. Germline assignment: CDR1 KGHSH and CDR2 LQKENI. V lost 3 bases and J lost 2; bases outside the gene matches: 7. This CDR3 reads CASSPGQVPPGNTIYF. DNA for the CDR3: TGTGCCAGCTCACCCGGACAGGTACCCCCTGGAAACACCATATATTTT.

The rearrangement uses TRBV7-9 and TRBJ2-7, with 12 bases fitting TRBD2. The ends lost 6 bases at V and 4 bases at J; junction bases unmatched: 7. Per germline, CDR1 SEHNR and CDR2 FQNEAQ (reference sequence). The CDR3 runs 15 residues. The CDR3 DNA sequence: TGTGCCAGCAGTACCCTAGCGGGGGGGTTATACGAGCAGTACTTC. It yields the protein CASSTLAGGLYEQYF.

The rearrangement links TRBV6-1 to TRBJ2-7; a weak D match, TRBD1 (6 bases). CDR1 and CDR2 (germline): MNHNS, SASEGT. The CDR3 spans 16 residues. V was cut by 4 bases and J by 3 bases, with 19 bases left in between. DNA for the CDR3: TGTGCCAGCAGTGCCTCGGCGGCGCAGGGGAACTACGAGCAGTACTTC. Amino acid sequence: CASSASAAQGNYEQYF.